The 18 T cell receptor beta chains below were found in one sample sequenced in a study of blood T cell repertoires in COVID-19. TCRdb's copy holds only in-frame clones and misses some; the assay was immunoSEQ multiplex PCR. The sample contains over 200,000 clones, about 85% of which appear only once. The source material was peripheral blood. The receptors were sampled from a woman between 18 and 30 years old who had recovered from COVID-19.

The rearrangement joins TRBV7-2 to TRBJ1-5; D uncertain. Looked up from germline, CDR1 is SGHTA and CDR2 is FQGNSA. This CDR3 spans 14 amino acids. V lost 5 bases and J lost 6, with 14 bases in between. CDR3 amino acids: CASSRSGSGQPQHF. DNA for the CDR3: TGTGCCAGCAGCCGGTCGGGTTCGGGTCAGCCCCAGCATTTT.

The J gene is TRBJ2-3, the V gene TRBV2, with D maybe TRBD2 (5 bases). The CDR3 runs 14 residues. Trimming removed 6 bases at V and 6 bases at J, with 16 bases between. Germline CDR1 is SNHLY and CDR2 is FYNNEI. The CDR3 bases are TGTGCCAGCAGGGAGGACCAGGCCGTCGATACGCAGTATTTT. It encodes CASREDQAVDTQYF.

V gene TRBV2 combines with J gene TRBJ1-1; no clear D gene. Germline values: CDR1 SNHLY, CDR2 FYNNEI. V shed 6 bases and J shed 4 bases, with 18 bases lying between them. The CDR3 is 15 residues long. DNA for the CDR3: TGTGCCAGCAGCTCGCTGGCGGGCGCTGTCACTGAAGCTTTCTTT. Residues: CASSSLAGAVTEAFF.

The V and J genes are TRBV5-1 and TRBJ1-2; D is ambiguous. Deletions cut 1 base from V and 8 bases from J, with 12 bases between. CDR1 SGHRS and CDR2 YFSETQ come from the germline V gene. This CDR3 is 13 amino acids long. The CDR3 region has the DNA TGCGCCAGCAGCTTGTTAAGGGAGCGGGGCTACACCTTC. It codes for CASSLLRERGYTF. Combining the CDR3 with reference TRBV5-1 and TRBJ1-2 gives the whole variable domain KAGVTQTPRYLIKTRGQQVTLSCSPISGHRSVSWYQQTPGQGLQFLFEYFSETQRNKGNFPGRFSGRQFSNSRSEMNVSTLELGDSALYLCASSLLRERGYTFGSGTRLTVV.

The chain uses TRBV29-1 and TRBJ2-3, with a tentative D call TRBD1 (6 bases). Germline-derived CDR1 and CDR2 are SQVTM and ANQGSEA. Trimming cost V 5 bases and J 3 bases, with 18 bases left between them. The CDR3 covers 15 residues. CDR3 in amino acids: CSVFIGTWDTDTQYF. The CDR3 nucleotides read TGCAGCGTTTTCATCGGGACATGGGATACAGATACGCAGTATTTT.

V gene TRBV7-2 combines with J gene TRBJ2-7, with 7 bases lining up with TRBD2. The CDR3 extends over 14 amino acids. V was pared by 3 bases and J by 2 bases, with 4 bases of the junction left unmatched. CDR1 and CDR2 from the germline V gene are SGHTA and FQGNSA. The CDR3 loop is CASSLGTNTYEQYF. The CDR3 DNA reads TGTGCCAGCAGCTTGGGGACTAATACCTACGAGCAGTACTTC.

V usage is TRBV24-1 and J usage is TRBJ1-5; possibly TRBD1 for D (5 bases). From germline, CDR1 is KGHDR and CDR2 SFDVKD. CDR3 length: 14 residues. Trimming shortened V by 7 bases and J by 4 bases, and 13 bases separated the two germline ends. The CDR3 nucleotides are TGTGCCACCAGCTGGGCGGGGGGGAATCAGCCCCAGCATTTT. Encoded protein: CATSWAGGNQPQHF.

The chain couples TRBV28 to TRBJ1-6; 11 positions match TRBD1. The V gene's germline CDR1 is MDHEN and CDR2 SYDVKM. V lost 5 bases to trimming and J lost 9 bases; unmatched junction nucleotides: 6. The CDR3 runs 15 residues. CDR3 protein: CASSTPDRGRSPLHF. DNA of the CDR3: TGTGCCAGCAGTACGCCGGACAGGGGGCGTTCACCCCTCCACTTT.

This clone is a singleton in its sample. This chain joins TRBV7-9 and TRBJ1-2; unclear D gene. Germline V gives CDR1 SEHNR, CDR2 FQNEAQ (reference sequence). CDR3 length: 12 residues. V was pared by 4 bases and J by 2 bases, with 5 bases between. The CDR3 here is CASSYSNYGYTF. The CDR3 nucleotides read TGTGCCAGCAGCTACAGCAACTATGGCTACACCTTC.

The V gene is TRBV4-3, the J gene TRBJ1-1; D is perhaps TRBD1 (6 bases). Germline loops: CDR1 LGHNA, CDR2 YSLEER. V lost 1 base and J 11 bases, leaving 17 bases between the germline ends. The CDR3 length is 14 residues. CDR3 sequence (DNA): TGCGCCAGCAGCCAAGGGACAGCGGGGATGGCCGCTTTCTTT. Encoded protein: CASSQGTAGMAAFF.

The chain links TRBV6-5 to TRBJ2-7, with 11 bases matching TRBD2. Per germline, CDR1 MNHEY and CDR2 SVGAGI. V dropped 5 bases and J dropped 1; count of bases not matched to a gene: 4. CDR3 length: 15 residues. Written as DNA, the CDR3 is TGTGCCAGCAGTAGCAGACTAGCGGGATCCTACGAGCAGTACTTC. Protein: CASSSRLAGSYEQYF.

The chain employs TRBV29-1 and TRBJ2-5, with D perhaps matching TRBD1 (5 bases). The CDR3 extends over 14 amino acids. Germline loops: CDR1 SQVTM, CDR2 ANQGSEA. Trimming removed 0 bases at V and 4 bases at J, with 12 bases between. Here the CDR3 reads CSVEDYQGRETQYF. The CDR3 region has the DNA TGCAGCGTTGAAGATTACCAGGGCCGAGAGACCCAGTACTTC. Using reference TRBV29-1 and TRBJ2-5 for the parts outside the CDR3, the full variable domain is SAVISQKPSRDICQRGTSLTIQCQVDSQVTMMFWYRQQPGQSLTLIATANQGSEATYESGFVIDKFPISRPNLTFSTLTVSNMSPEDSSIYLCSVEDYQGRETQYFGPGTRLLVL.

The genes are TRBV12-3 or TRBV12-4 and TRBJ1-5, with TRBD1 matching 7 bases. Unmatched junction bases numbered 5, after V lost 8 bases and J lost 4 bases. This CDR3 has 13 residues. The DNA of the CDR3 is TGTGCCAGCGGCAAACAGGGGAATCAGCCCCAGCATTTT. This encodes CASGKQGNQPQHF.

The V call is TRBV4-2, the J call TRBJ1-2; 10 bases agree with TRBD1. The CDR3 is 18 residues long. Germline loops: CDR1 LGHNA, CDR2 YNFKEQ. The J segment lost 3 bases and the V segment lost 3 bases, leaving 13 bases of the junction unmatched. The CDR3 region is CASSHARDRGEVDYGYTF. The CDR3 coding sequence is TGTGCCAGCAGCCACGCCCGGGACAGGGGAGAAGTTGACTATGGCTACACCTTC.

CDR3 nucleotides: TGTGCCAGCAGCTTAGCGGGACAGGGCATTCAGCCCCAGCATTTT. The encoded protein is CASSLAGQGIQPQHF. V usage is TRBV7-8 and J usage is TRBJ1-5; TRBD1 matches 9 bases. Trimming at V came to 0 bases and at J to 6 bases, leaving 3 bases not matched to a gene. The CDR3 totals 15 residues. The germline V gene encodes CDR1 SGHVS and CDR2 FQNEAQ.

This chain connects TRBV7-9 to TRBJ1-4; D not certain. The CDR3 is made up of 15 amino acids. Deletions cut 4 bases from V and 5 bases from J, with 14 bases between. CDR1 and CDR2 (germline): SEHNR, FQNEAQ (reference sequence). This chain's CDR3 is CASSSRGARNEKLFF. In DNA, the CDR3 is TGTGCCAGCAGCTCCCGGGGTGCGCGGAATGAAAAACTGTTTTTT.

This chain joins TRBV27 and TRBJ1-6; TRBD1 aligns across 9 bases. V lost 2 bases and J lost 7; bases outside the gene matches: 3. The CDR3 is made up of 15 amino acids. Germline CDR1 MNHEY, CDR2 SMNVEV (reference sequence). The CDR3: CASSLGTGGNSPLHF. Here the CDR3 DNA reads TGTGCCAGCAGTTTAGGAACAGGGGGCAATTCACCCCTCCACTTT.

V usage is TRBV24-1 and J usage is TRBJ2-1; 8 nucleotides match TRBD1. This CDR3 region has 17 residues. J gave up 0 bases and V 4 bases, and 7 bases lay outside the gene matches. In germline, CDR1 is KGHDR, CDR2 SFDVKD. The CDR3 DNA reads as TGTGCCACCAGTGACCCCGGGACAGGCGCCTCCTACAATGAGCAGTTCTTC. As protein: CATSDPGTGASYNEQFF.